This T cell receptor (beta chain) was captured by sequencing in a study of control samples from healthy donors and cancer patients. Germline CDR1 and CDR2: MNHEY and SVGAGI. This CDR3 has 14 amino acids. After removal of 6 bases from V and 1 base from J, the junction contained 2 bases not matched to a gene. About this clone itself: The same CDR3 arises from other DNA sequences in this sample as well.

Sequenced by immunoSEQ multiplex PCR; TCRdb stores in-frame clones only, minus some. The repertoire holds about 150,000 clones, approximately 90% seen once, with 0.68% in the top ten. V and J are TRBV6-5 and TRBJ2-3; the match to TRBD2 covers 9 bases. Sequences were obtained from blood. This sequence was found in a woman aged 30 to 39 in good health. CDR3 coding DNA: TGTGCCAGCAGCTCTAGCGGGGGCACAGATACGCAGTATTTT. The encoded protein is CASSSSGGTDTQYF.